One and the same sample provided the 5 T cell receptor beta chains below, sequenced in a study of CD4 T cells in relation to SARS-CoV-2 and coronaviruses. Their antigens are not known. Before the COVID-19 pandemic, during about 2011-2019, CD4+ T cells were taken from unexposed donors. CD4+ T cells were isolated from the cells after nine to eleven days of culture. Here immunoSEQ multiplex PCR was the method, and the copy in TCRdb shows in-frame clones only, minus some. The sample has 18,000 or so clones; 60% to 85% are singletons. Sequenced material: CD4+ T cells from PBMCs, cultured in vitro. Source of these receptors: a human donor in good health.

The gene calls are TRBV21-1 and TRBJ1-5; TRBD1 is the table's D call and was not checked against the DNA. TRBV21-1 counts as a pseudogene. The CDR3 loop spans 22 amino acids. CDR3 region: CASSKGKLRNRTGKRVNQPQHF. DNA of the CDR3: TGTGCCAGCAGCAAAGGTAAACTCAGAAACCGAACAGGGAAACGGGTCAATCAGCCCCAGCATTTT.

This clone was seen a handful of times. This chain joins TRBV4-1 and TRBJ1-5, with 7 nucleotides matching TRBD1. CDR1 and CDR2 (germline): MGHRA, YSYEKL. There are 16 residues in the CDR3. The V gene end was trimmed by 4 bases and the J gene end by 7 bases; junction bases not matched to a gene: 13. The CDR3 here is CASSPRQGKVKQPQHF. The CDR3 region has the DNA TGCGCCAGCAGCCCTCGACAGGGTAAGGTCAAGCAGCCCCAGCATTTT.

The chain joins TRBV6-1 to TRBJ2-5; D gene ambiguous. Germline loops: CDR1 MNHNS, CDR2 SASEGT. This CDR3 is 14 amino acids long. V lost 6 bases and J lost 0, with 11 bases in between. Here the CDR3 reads CASRFFRDQETQYF. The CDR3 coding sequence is TGTGCCAGCAGATTCTTCAGAGACCAAGAGACCCAGTACTTC.

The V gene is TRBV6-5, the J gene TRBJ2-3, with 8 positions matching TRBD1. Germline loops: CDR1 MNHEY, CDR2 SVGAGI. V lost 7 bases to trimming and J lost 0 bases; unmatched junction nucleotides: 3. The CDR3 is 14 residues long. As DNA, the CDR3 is TGTGCCAGCAAAAGGACAGGGAGCACAGATACGCAGTATTTT. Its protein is CASKRTGSTDTQYF.

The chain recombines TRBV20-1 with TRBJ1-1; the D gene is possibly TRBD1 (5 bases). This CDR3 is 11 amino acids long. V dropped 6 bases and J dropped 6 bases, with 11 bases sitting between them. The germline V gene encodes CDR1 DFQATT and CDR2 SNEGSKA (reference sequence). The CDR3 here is CSALRDPEAFF. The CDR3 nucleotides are TGCAGTGCCCTCCGGGACCCTGAAGCTTTCTTT.